This TCR beta chain was captured in a study of blood T cell repertoires in COVID-19. Study-wide background: PBMCs, B-cell-depleted T cells, or T cells were the source of the cDNA or gDNA that made up the material.

Germline values: CDR1 SGDLS, CDR2 YYNGEE. CDR3 size: 17 residues. The V segment lost 3 bases and the J segment 3 bases; nucleotides outside the gene matches: 10. Per the authors' pipeline: Amplified reference gene primers provided the basis for estimating nucleated cell counts. Only in-frame clones appear in the TCRdb table, and some are missing; sequencing was by immunoSEQ multiplex PCR. Clonal size and the V and J genes are those of that table, whereas D and trimming came from the DNA. The profile shows 200,000 to 300,000 clones, around 89% of them singletons. The chain uses TRBV9 and TRBJ2-2, with TRBD2 matching over 8 bases. This receptor was obtained from a middle-aged woman with acute or convalescent COVID-19. Sequencing input: peripheral blood. CDR3 nucleotide sequence: TGTGCCAGCAGCGGGGGACTAAGCGGGGGTTACACCGGGGAGCTGTTTTTT. It specifies CASSGGLSGGYTGELFF. The full variable domain, its missing parts supplied by reference TRBV9 and TRBJ2-2, is DSGVTQTPKHLITATGQRVTLRCSPRSGDLSVYWYQQSLDQGLQFLIQYYNGEERAKGNILERFSAQQFPDLHSELNLSSLELGDSALYFCASSGGLSGGYTGELFFGEGSRLTVL.